This is a list of T cell receptor beta chains from one sample in a study of long-term antiretroviral therapy in people with HIV. Profiling relied on immunoSEQ multiplex PCR, and the TCRdb table lists in-frame clones only, not all of them. The data contain around 20,000 clones, less than 85% of them singletons. Specimen: unsorted PBMCs, collected at the start of antiretroviral therapy, before treatment. Source of these receptors: a young man with HIV. Each CDR3 is given with its conserved first and last residue. A D gene is named only where the DNA matches it firmly. Only some rows state a clone size, as once, few, many or a class for expanded clones.

j_gene: TRBJ2-1; abundance: NA; v_gene: TRBV5-1; d_gene: TRBD2; CDR3aa: CASSPGLAVGEQFF; CDR3nt: TGCGCCAGCAGCCCGGGACTAGCGGTGGGTGAGCAGTTCTTC
j_gene: TRBJ1-3; abundance: NA; v_gene: TRBV10-3; d_gene: NA; CDR3aa: CAIMPRSNSGNTIYF; CDR3nt: TGTGCCATCATGCCCCGGTCGAACTCTGGAAACACCATATATTTT
j_gene: TRBJ2-4; abundance: NA; v_gene: TRBV4-2; d_gene: TRBD2; CDR3aa: CASSQDLAGAKNIQYF; CDR3nt: TGTGCCAGCAGCCAAGATCTAGCGGGAGCCAAAAACATTCAGTACTTC
j_gene: TRBJ1-4; abundance: large; v_gene: TRBV10-3; d_gene: NA; CDR3aa: CAISDVGAFGEKLFF; CDR3nt: TGTGCCATCAGTGATGTAGGGGCGTTTGGTGAAAAACTGTTTTTT
j_gene: TRBJ2-3; abundance: NA; v_gene: TRBV4-3; d_gene: TRBD2; CDR3aa: CASSQEASGIASGSDTQYF; CDR3nt: TGCGCCAGCAGCCAAGAAGCCAGCGGGATAGCTTCAGGTTCAGATACGCAGTATTTT
j_gene: TRBJ1-3; abundance: NA; v_gene: TRBV4-3; d_gene: NA; CDR3aa: CASSQAPGHGNTIYF; CDR3nt: TGCGCCAGCAGCCAGGCTCCGGGACACGGAAACACCATATATTTT
j_gene: TRBJ2-1; abundance: NA; v_gene: TRBV9; d_gene: NA; CDR3aa: CASSPRIGGTGVNEQFF; CDR3nt: TGTGCCAGCAGCCCGAGAATAGGAGGAACAGGCGTTAATGAGCAGTTCTTC
j_gene: TRBJ2-3; abundance: NA; v_gene: TRBV2; d_gene: TRBD2; CDR3aa: CASTGLAVYRSTDTQYF; CDR3nt: TGTGCCAGCACCGGACTAGCGGTCTACCGTAGCACAGATACGCAGTATTTT
j_gene: TRBJ2-5; abundance: once; v_gene: TRBV29-1; d_gene: NA; CDR3aa: CSVKLGAQYF; CDR3nt: TGCAGCGTGAAGCTGGGTGCCCAGTACTTC
j_gene: TRBJ1-1; abundance: NA; v_gene: TRBV7-6; d_gene: NA; CDR3aa: CASSLAGTDPTEAFF; CDR3nt: TGTGCCAGCAGCTTAGCGGGGACGGATCCCACTGAAGCTTTCTTT
j_gene: TRBJ1-4; abundance: NA; v_gene: TRBV7-2; d_gene: TRBD1; CDR3aa: CATGTGSGEKLFF; CDR3nt: TGTGCCACAGGGACAGGGAGTGGCGAAAAACTGTTTTTT
j_gene: TRBJ2-7; abundance: NA; v_gene: TRBV5-6; d_gene: TRBD1; CDR3aa: CASSLDRGRGYEQYF; CDR3nt: TGTGCCAGCAGCTTGGACAGGGGTAGGGGCTACGAGCAGTACTTC
j_gene: TRBJ2-5; abundance: NA; v_gene: TRBV7-7; d_gene: NA; CDR3aa: CASSLGAEETQYF; CDR3nt: TGTGCCAGCAGCTTAGGGGCAGAAGAGACCCAGTACTTC
j_gene: TRBJ2-7; abundance: NA; v_gene: TRBV5-4; d_gene: NA; CDR3aa: CASSPRDSSYEQYF; CDR3nt: TGTGCCAGCAGCCCGCGGGACAGCTCCTACGAGCAGTACTTC
j_gene: TRBJ2-3; abundance: NA; v_gene: TRBV30; d_gene: NA; CDR3aa: CAWRGSSTDTQYF; CDR3nt: TGTGCCTGGAGGGGGTCTAGCACAGATACGCAGTATTTT
j_gene: TRBJ2-3; abundance: NA; v_gene: TRBV18; d_gene: NA; CDR3aa: CASSTQQLAQITDTQYF; CDR3nt: TGTGCCAGCTCAACACAGCAGCTAGCGCAAATCACAGATACGCAGTATTTT
j_gene: TRBJ1-4; abundance: NA; v_gene: TRBV6-6; d_gene: TRBD1; CDR3aa: CASSSRDRINEKLFF; CDR3nt: TGTGCCAGCAGTTCCCGGGACAGAATTAATGAAAAACTGTTTTTT
j_gene: TRBJ2-5; abundance: NA; v_gene: TRBV9; d_gene: TRBD1; CDR3aa: CASSAGQGQETQYF; CDR3nt: TGTGCCAGCAGCGCAGGACAGGGGCAAGAGACCCAGTACTTC
j_gene: TRBJ2-3; abundance: NA; v_gene: TRBV7-9; d_gene: TRBD2; CDR3aa: CASSHPAGVTDTQYF; CDR3nt: TGTGCCAGCAGCCACCCGGCGGGAGTCACAGATACGCAGTATTTT
j_gene: TRBJ2-7; abundance: NA; v_gene: TRBV9; d_gene: NA; CDR3aa: CASSVEGGVRVYEQYF; CDR3nt: TGTGCCAGCAGCGTAGAGGGGGGTGTGAGGGTCTACGAGCAGTACTTC
j_gene: TRBJ1-2; abundance: few; v_gene: TRBV6-1; d_gene: NA; CDR3aa: CASSEVYYGYTF; CDR3nt: TGTGCCAGCAGTGAAGTTTACTATGGCTACACCTTC
j_gene: TRBJ1-5; abundance: NA; v_gene: TRBV5-5; d_gene: NA; CDR3aa: CASSLVWRGGQPQHF; CDR3nt: TGTGCCAGCAGCTTGGTGTGGCGAGGGGGTCAGCCCCAGCATTTT
j_gene: TRBJ1-3; abundance: NA; v_gene: TRBV7-9; d_gene: NA; CDR3aa: CASSLLGSFNTIYF; CDR3nt: TGTGCCAGCAGCTTACTAGGGAGTTTTAACACCATATATTTT
j_gene: TRBJ1-2; abundance: NA; v_gene: TRBV11-3; d_gene: NA; CDR3aa: CASSFGDPGYGYTF; CDR3nt: TGTGCCAGCAGCTTTGGCGACCCGGGGTATGGCTACACCTTC
j_gene: TRBJ2-7; abundance: NA; v_gene: TRBV28; d_gene: NA; CDR3aa: CASSSRALGEQYF; CDR3nt: TGTGCCAGCAGTTCTCGGGCATTGGGAGAGCAGTACTTC
j_gene: TRBJ2-3; abundance: NA; v_gene: TRBV6-1; d_gene: NA; CDR3aa: CASKTGPYTDTQYF; CDR3nt: TGTGCCAGCAAAACAGGCCCATACACAGATACGCAGTATTTT
j_gene: TRBJ1-2; abundance: few; v_gene: TRBV5-1; d_gene: TRBD1; CDR3aa: CASSRADRDGYTF; CDR3nt: TGCGCCAGCAGCCGCGCCGACAGGGATGGCTACACCTTC
j_gene: TRBJ2-7; abundance: NA; v_gene: TRBV19; d_gene: TRBD2; CDR3aa: CATTPRAGGNEQYF; CDR3nt: TGTGCCACCACCCCTCGGGCGGGAGGTAACGAGCAGTACTTC
j_gene: TRBJ1-2; abundance: NA; v_gene: TRBV30; d_gene: TRBD1; CDR3aa: CAWYRDRAVSYGYTF; CDR3nt: TGTGCCTGGTATCGGGACAGGGCCGTCAGCTATGGCTACACCTTC
j_gene: TRBJ1-1; abundance: NA; v_gene: TRBV28; d_gene: NA; CDR3aa: CASSLLRTEAFF; CDR3nt: TGTGCCAGCAGTTTACTGCGGACTGAAGCTTTCTTT
j_gene: TRBJ2-1; abundance: NA; v_gene: TRBV5-6; d_gene: NA; CDR3aa: CASSSSTWTYSSEQFF; CDR3nt: TGTGCCAGCAGCTCCTCAACATGGACATATTCGAGTGAGCAGTTCTTC
j_gene: TRBJ2-7; abundance: NA; v_gene: TRBV10-2; d_gene: NA; CDR3aa: CASTRGRGELYEQYF; CDR3nt: TGCGCCAGCACTCGAGGTCGCGGGGAGTTATACGAGCAGTACTTC
j_gene: TRBJ2-5; abundance: NA; v_gene: TRBV11-2; d_gene: TRBD2; CDR3aa: CASSFGGGLETQYF; CDR3nt: TGTGCCAGCAGCTTTGGGGGAGGGTTGGAGACCCAGTACTTC
j_gene: TRBJ1-1; abundance: medium-sized; v_gene: TRBV6-6; d_gene: NA; CDR3aa: CASSYLGTENTEAFF; CDR3nt: TGTGCCAGCAGTTACCTCGGGACGGAGAACACTGAAGCTTTCTTT
j_gene: TRBJ2-7; abundance: NA; v_gene: TRBV27; d_gene: TRBD1; CDR3aa: CASSLARGNSEQYF; CDR3nt: TGTGCCAGCAGTTTGGCCAGGGGGAATTCCGAGCAGTACTTC
j_gene: TRBJ2-1; abundance: NA; v_gene: TRBV7-9; d_gene: TRBD2; CDR3aa: CASSLGALLAGEYNEQFF; CDR3nt: TGTGCCAGCAGCTTAGGGGCCCTTCTAGCGGGAGAATACAATGAGCAGTTCTTC
j_gene: TRBJ1-1; abundance: NA; v_gene: TRBV28; d_gene: NA; CDR3aa: CASRHLGVEAFF; CDR3nt: TGTGCCAGCAGACATCTCGGGGTTGAAGCTTTCTTT
j_gene: TRBJ2-1; abundance: NA; v_gene: TRBV27; d_gene: TRBD2; CDR3aa: CASSFQPGEGGLDQFF; CDR3nt: TGTGCCAGCAGTTTCCAGCCAGGAGAGGGGGGACTAGACCAGTTCTTC
j_gene: TRBJ1-4; abundance: few; v_gene: TRBV19; d_gene: NA; CDR3aa: CAAGGRSEKLFF; CDR3nt: TGTGCCGCCGGGGGGCGTTCTGAAAAACTGTTTTTT
j_gene: TRBJ2-7; abundance: NA; v_gene: TRBV28; d_gene: NA; CDR3aa: CASSLLAPYEQYF; CDR3nt: TGTGCCAGCAGTTTGCTCGCCCCCTACGAGCAGTACTTC
j_gene: TRBJ2-1; abundance: NA; v_gene: TRBV18; d_gene: TRBD2; CDR3aa: CASSPPSLAGASNEQFF; CDR3nt: TGTGCCAGCTCACCACCCTCGTTAGCGGGAGCTTCCAATGAGCAGTTCTTC